This paragraph covers one TCR beta chain sequence. TCRdb's table, derived via immunoSEQ multiplex PCR, lists solely in-frame clones and lacks some. Of 72,000 or so clones in the sample, around 83% were seen once. This record belongs to a study of neoadjuvant anti-PD-1 for oral cavity cancer. The receptor was derived from a person between 40 and 79 years old with oral cavity squamous cell carcinoma. This specimen was PBMCs, taken before nivolumab (anti-PD-1) treatment.

CDR3 DNA sequence: TGCGCCAGCAGCTTCGCGGGGGGAGAGACCCAGTACTTC. Its protein is CASSFAGGETQYF. The chain couples TRBV5-1 to TRBJ2-5; 8 bases align to TRBD2. CDR1 is SGHRS and CDR2 is YFSETQ in the germline V gene. CDR3 length: 13 amino acids. V trimming: 2 bases; J trimming: 4 bases; junction bases outside the gene matches: 1. Using reference TRBV5-1 and TRBJ2-5 for the parts outside the CDR3, the full variable domain is KAGVTQTPRYLIKTRGQQVTLSCSPISGHRSVSWYQQTPGQGLQFLFEYFSETQRNKGNFPGRFSGRQFSNSRSEMNVSTLELGDSALYLCASSFAGGETQYFGPGTRLLVL.